Listed below are T cell receptor beta chains from one sample, sequenced in a study of neurological immune-mediated disorders. TCRdb recomputed calls from the 5' RACE reads with MiXCR, one row per CDR3 protein. The data show 71,000 or so distinct CDR3 sequences, about 13% seen once. Specimen: PBMCs. The receptor source for this set is a female donor with HTLV-1-associated myelopathy (HAM/TSP). Both conserved end residues are part of each CDR3. Not every row has a clone size; where given, it reads once, few, many or a size class.

j_call v_call clone_size cdr3_aa
TRBJ2-3 TRBV19 - CASSTKIAGGKDTQYF
TRBJ1-5 TRBV9 many CASSVAQDRGRGQPQHF
TRBJ2-1 TRBV18 many CASSPPRTSGDEQFF
TRBJ2-5 TRBV9 many CASSERTSGGALETQYF
TRBJ1-3 TRBV18 many CASSPPGQESGNTIYF
TRBJ1-1 TRBV24-1 few CATSDSTRGGTEAFF
TRBJ2-2 TRBV5-1 many CASKEGTNTGELFF
TRBJ1-2 TRBV7-2 many CASSPGLGNYGYTF
TRBJ1-4 TRBV5-6 - CASSKGQLNEKLFF
TRBJ2-1 TRBV20-1 many CSATSVSYNEQFF
TRBJ2-3 TRBV3-1 once CASSQRPRQHTQYF
TRBJ1-6 TRBV12-3/TRBV12-4 many CASSSQSGRNSPLHF
TRBJ2-7 TRBV5-1 many CASRDTRGREQYF
TRBJ1-2 TRBV5-1 - CASSAGGRDNEQFFGPGTDYGYTF
TRBJ2-7 TRBV7-2 many CASLGGDIHSYEQYF
TRBJ1-4 TRBV6-5 - CASSYSGPHEKLFF
TRBJ2-2 TRBV9 many CASSIGLGMNTGELFF
TRBJ1-1 TRBV7-9 many CASTKLGGENTEAFF
TRBJ2-7 TRBV20-1 many CSAEPGFSHEQYF
TRBJ2-2 TRBV28 many CASSKDRIWNTGELFF
TRBJ2-1 TRBV11-2 many CASSLVPGPNEQFF
TRBJ2-7 TRBV28 many CASSLGNSYEQYF
TRBJ2-1 TRBV9 many CASSASWGEQFF
TRBJ2-5 TRBV5-1 many CASSTGQGKGETQYF
TRBJ2-7 TRBV28 many CASNGQIVSYEQYF
TRBJ1-1 TRBV27 few CASSLNGMNTEAFF
TRBJ2-2 TRBV5-1 many CASSLAGANTGELFF
TRBJ1-5 TRBV5-1 many CASSLTGVEQPQHF
TRBJ2-3 TRBV20-1 - CSAPGGGWTYTQSF
TRBJ1-2 TRBV5-1 many CASSLAGGANYGYTF
TRBJ1-1 TRBV6-1 few CASSEVAGARGDTEAFF
TRBJ2-7 TRBV11-2 many CASSLITDPYEQYF
TRBJ2-7 TRBV9 many CASSVDVTDSYEQYF
TRBJ1-1 TRBV6-4 few CASSDHRDGEGYRTEAFF
TRBJ1-5 TRBV25-1 - CASSRGSGNQPQHF
TRBJ1-1 TRBV5-1 many CASSLGGARNTEAFF
TRBJ2-7 TRBV4-1 many CASSRDRGLEQYF
TRBJ1-6 TRBV27 many CASSFSRGYNSPLHF
TRBJ2-1 TRBV12-5 many CASGLAKSSGTVSSYNEQFF
TRBJ2-1 TRBV12-3/TRBV12-4 many CASTRAEGYNEQFF
TRBJ2-6 TRBV20-1 many CSAEAGPSGANVLTF
TRBJ1-2 TRBV5-1 few CASSLGGAGGLNYGYTF
TRBJ1-1 TRBV6-2/TRBV6-3 few CASSYERKWANTEAFF
TRBJ2-3 TRBV7-9 few CASRPADGLGAFF
TRBJ2-2 TRBV15 many CATSKTENTGELFF
TRBJ2-2 TRBV24-1 many CATSDLRGGYTGELFF
TRBJ1-6 TRBV5-5 many CASSWTPRTDIDSPLHF
TRBJ1-1 TRBV20-1 few CSASADRVTEAFF
TRBJ2-7 TRBV5-1 many CASSSGTGLGQYF
TRBJ2-1 TRBV10-3 many CAISEGGAGAHNEQFF
TRBJ2-3 TRBV27 many CASSLSRDTQYF
TRBJ2-3 TRBV12-3/TRBV12-4 few CASSLVPGGTDTQYF